The 21 T cell receptor beta chains below come from one sample, sequenced in a study of blood T cell repertoires in COVID-19. The table came from immunoSEQ multiplex PCR; TCRdb's copy has only in-frame clones and leaves some out. The data show around 130,000 clones, roughly 90% seen once. Sample: peripheral blood. The source of these receptors is a man aged 60-69 years with COVID-19, enrolled during active disease.

V and J are TRBV3-1 (or the pseudogene TRBV3-2) and TRBJ2-3, with TRBD2 identical over 9 bases. The V gene end was trimmed by 4 bases and the J gene end by 3 bases; junction bases not matched to a gene: 5. The germline CDR1 and CDR2 sequences are LGHDT and YNNKEL (reference sequence). CDR3 length equals 15 residues. CDR3 residues: CASSREAGGTDTQYF. Written as DNA, the CDR3 is TGTGCCAGCAGCCGGGAAGCGGGAGGTACAGATACGCAGTATTTT.

V usage is TRBV19 and J usage is TRBJ2-3, with D possibly matching TRBD1 (5 bases). This CDR3 region has 16 residues. V was clipped by 3 bases and J by 0 bases, with 13 bases between them. Germline-derived CDR1 and CDR2 are LNHDA and SQIVND (reference sequence). The CDR3 spells CASSIRDRSSTDTQYF. The CDR3 region has the DNA TGTGCCAGTAGTATCAGGGATAGGTCGAGCACAGATACGCAGTATTTT. The full variable domain, in which reference TRBV19 and TRBJ2-3 provide the parts outside the CDR3, is DGGITQSPKYLFRKEGQNVTLSCEQNLNHDAMYWYRQDPGQGLRLIYYSQIVNDFQKGDIAEGYSVSREKKESFPLTVTSAQKNPTAFYLCASSIRDRSSTDTQYFGPGTRLTVL.

The chain links TRBV6-6 to TRBJ1-5, with TRBD1 as a possible D gene (6 bases). V lost 2 bases and J lost 2, with 10 bases in between. In germline, CDR1 is MNHNY, CDR2 SVGAGI (reference sequence). The CDR3 spans 15 residues. CDR3 loop: CASSYGTGRNQPQHF. In DNA form, the CDR3 reads TGTGCCAGCAGTTACGGAACAGGGCGCAATCAGCCCCAGCATTTT.

The chain uses TRBV2 and TRBJ1-1, with D maybe TRBD1 (5 bases). Germline V lookup: CDR1 SNHLY, CDR2 FYNNEI. V dropped 4 bases and J dropped 7 bases, with 13 bases sitting between them. The CDR3 runs 13 residues. The CDR3 sequence: CASSADSPYEAFF. CDR3 nucleotide sequence: TGTGCCAGCAGTGCAGACAGTCCCTATGAAGCTTTCTTT.

CDR3 coding DNA: TGTGCCAGTAGTACGACAGTGAGCTCCTACGAGCAGTACTTC. Its translation: CASSTTVSSYEQYF. The chain has TRBV19 and TRBJ2-7; tentatively, D is TRBD1 (5 bases). This CDR3 is 14 amino acids long. V shed 4 bases and J shed 0 bases, with 10 bases lying between them. The V gene's germline CDR1 is LNHDA and CDR2 SQIVND (reference sequence).

The chain carries TRBV30 and TRBJ1-2; TRBD1 agrees at 7 bases. The V gene end was trimmed by 3 bases and the J gene end by 8 bases; junction bases not matched to a gene: 6. CDR1 and CDR2 (germline): GTSNPN, SVGIG (reference sequence). This CDR3 has 12 amino acids. The CDR3 loop reads CAWSRQGRGYTF. DNA for the CDR3: TGTGCCTGGAGCCGACAGGGTCGGGGCTACACCTTC.

This chain links TRBV11-3 with TRBJ2-1, with D maybe TRBD1 (6 bases). The CDR3 is made up of 14 amino acids. Per the germline V gene, CDR1 is SGHNT and CDR2 is YENEEA. Trimming cost V 2 bases and J 6 bases, with 11 bases left between them. CDR3 nucleotides: TGTGCCAGCAGCTTAAGAGCAGGGGCCAATGAGCAGTTCTTC. Its translation: CASSLRAGANEQFF.

This chain links TRBV19 with TRBJ2-6; D is possibly TRBD1 (6 bases). The germline V gene has CDR1 LNHDA and CDR2 SQIVND (reference sequence). The CDR3 is 15 amino acids. Trimming cost V 1 base and J 4 bases, with 8 bases left between them. The CDR3 here is CASSIGGPGANVLTF. Here the CDR3 DNA reads TGTGCCAGTAGTATAGGGGGGCCAGGGGCCAACGTCCTGACTTTC.

The rearrangement joins TRBV4-1 to TRBJ1-4; no clear D gene. The germline CDR1 and CDR2 sequences are MGHRA and YSYEKL. The CDR3 runs 14 residues. Between the trimmed V and J ends, which lost 4 bases and 8 bases, there was a span of 14 bases. For the CDR3, the DNA is TGCGCCAGCAGCCGAGGGCCAGTGGGAGAAAAACTGTTTTTT. It encodes CASSRGPVGEKLFF.

A single count supports this clone. This sequence joins TRBV6-4 and TRBJ2-1; 13 bases agree with TRBD2. V shed 5 bases, J shed 5 bases, and the junction held 6 bases outside the gene matches. Germline V gene lookup returns CDR1 MRHNA and CDR2 SNTAGT. The CDR3 totals 16 residues. The CDR3 coding sequence is TGTGCCAGCAGTAGGACTAGCGGGAGTGGGGACAATGAGCAGTTCTTC. Residues: CASSRTSGSGDNEQFF.

The chain combines TRBV7-2 with TRBJ2-3, with TRBD2 matching 14 bases. After removal of 3 bases from V and 0 bases from J, the junction contained 5 bases not matched to a gene. CDR3 length: 18 amino acids. The germline V gene encodes CDR1 SGHTA and CDR2 FQGNSA. The CDR3 DNA reads TGTGCCAGCAGCTTCGGGGGACTAGCGGGAGTGAGCACAGATACGCAGTATTTT. It yields the protein CASSFGGLAGVSTDTQYF. Based on the CDR3 plus reference TRBV7-2 and TRBJ2-3, the full variable domain is GAGVSQSPSNKVTEKGKDVELRCDPISGHTALYWYRQSLGQGLEFLIYFQGNSAPDKSGLPSDRFSAERTGGSVSTLTIQRTQQEDSAVYLCASSFGGLAGVSTDTQYFGPGTRLTVL.

The chain recombines TRBV18 with TRBJ2-5, with D tentatively TRBD1 (5 bases). Germline CDR1 KGHSH, CDR2 LQKENI. The V end was cut by 2 bases, the J end by 3 bases, with 13 bases between. CDR3 length: 15 amino acids. The CDR3 DNA follows: TGTGCCAGCTCACCAAGATCAGGCAGGGAAGAGACCCAGTACTTC. Its translation: CASSPRSGREETQYF.

This chain joins TRBV6-4 and TRBJ2-2; TRBD2 agrees at 15 bases. The CDR3 sequence is 17 residues long. Germline-derived CDR1 and CDR2 are MRHNA and SNTAGT. The trim removed 8 bases at V and 1 base at J, leaving 5 bases unmatched. The CDR3 DNA reads TGTGCCAGCTCTGGGACTAGCGGGAGGCTGAACACCGGGGAGCTGTTTTTT. Amino acid sequence: CASSGTSGRLNTGELFF.

The chain employs TRBV2 and TRBJ1-5, with D possibly TRBD1 on 5 matching bases. Germline CDR1 reads SNHLY; CDR2 reads FYNNEI. The CDR3 has 13 amino acids. The germline V and J ends were trimmed by 7 bases and 5 bases, with 12 bases remaining between them. The CDR3 bases are TGTGCCAGCACCCAGGGCGGCGATCAGCCCCAGCATTTT. Its translation: CASTQGGDQPQHF.

The CDR3 region is CANNLENRDRGRFDSLREQYF. In nucleotides, the CDR3 is TGTGCCAACAACCTCGAGAACCGGGACAGGGGGCGGTTTGATTCTTTACGCGAGCAGTACTTC. V is TRBV27 and J is TRBJ2-7; 12 bases are a match to TRBD1. J was trimmed by 6 bases and V by 10 bases; bases with no gene match: 31. This CDR3 is built from 21 residues. CDR1 is MNHEY, CDR2 SMNVEV, per germline (reference sequence).

The chain couples TRBV6-5 to TRBJ2-6; TRBD2 is a possible D gene (6 bases). CDR3 length: 16 residues. Per the germline V gene, CDR1 is MNHEY and CDR2 is SVGAGI. The V end was cut by 4 bases, the J end by 3 bases, with 13 bases between. For the CDR3, the DNA is TGTGCCAGCAGTTCCCTGGGGGGAGGTGGGGCCAACGTCCTGACTTTC. Translation: CASSSLGGGGANVLTF.

The chain joins TRBV7-8 to TRBJ2-1; 10 bases agree with TRBD1. Trimming cost V 1 base and J 1 base; bases outside gene matches: 10. Per the germline V gene, CDR1 is SGHVS and CDR2 is FQNEAQ. This CDR3 is built from 19 residues. The CDR3 DNA reads TGTGCCAGCAGCTTAGAGGACAGGGGGAGGGGAAATTCCTACAATGAGCAGTTCTTC. Amino acids: CASSLEDRGRGNSYNEQFF. The complete variable domain, with remaining parts taken from reference TRBV7-8 and TRBJ2-1, reads GAGVSQSPRYKVAKRGQDVALRCDPISGHVSLFWYQQALGQGPEFLTYFQNEAQLDKSGLPSDRFFAERPEGSVSTLKIQRTQQEDSAVYLCASSLEDRGRGNSYNEQFFGPGTRLTVL.

The genes are TRBV13 and TRBJ1-2; a weak D match, TRBD1 (5 bases). The germline CDR1 and CDR2 sequences are PRHDT and FYEKMQ (reference sequence). V was clipped by 2 bases and J by 8 bases, with 12 bases between them. This CDR3 is built from 13 residues. The chain's CDR3 is CASSLKGAEGYTF. CDR3 coding DNA: TGTGCCAGCAGCTTAAAAGGGGCGGAAGGCTACACCTTC.

The chain links TRBV7-9 to TRBJ2-7; 9 nucleotides line up with TRBD1. Germline V gene lookup returns CDR1 SEHNR and CDR2 FQNEAQ (reference sequence). This CDR3 is 16 amino acids long. Trimming took 1 base from V and 4 from J; bases not matched to a gene: 8. CDR3 in amino acids: CASSLDLQGAGYEQYF. The CDR3, as DNA: TGTGCCAGCAGCTTAGACCTACAGGGGGCAGGGTACGAGCAGTACTTC.

A word on this clone: Within the sample, other DNA sequences also encode this same CDR3. The chain uses TRBV6-4 and TRBJ2-1; TRBD2 matches at 14 bases. J lost 6 bases, V lost 6 bases, and 4 bases had no gene match. This CDR3 contains 15 residues. In germline, CDR1 is MRHNA, CDR2 SNTAGT. CDR3 DNA sequence: TGTGCCAGCAGCGGGACTAGCGGGAGTGGCAATGAGCAGTTCTTC. Translating it yields CASSGTSGSGNEQFF.

The chain joins TRBV13 to TRBJ2-3, with TRBD2 matching over 10 bases. CDR3 length equals 16 residues. The trim removed 5 bases at V and 2 bases at J, leaving 7 bases unmatched. In germline, CDR1 is PRHDT, CDR2 FYEKMQ (reference sequence). CDR3 coding DNA: TGTGCCAGCAGCCCTAGGACTAGCGGCTTCACAGATACGCAGTATTTT. It translates to CASSPRTSGFTDTQYF.